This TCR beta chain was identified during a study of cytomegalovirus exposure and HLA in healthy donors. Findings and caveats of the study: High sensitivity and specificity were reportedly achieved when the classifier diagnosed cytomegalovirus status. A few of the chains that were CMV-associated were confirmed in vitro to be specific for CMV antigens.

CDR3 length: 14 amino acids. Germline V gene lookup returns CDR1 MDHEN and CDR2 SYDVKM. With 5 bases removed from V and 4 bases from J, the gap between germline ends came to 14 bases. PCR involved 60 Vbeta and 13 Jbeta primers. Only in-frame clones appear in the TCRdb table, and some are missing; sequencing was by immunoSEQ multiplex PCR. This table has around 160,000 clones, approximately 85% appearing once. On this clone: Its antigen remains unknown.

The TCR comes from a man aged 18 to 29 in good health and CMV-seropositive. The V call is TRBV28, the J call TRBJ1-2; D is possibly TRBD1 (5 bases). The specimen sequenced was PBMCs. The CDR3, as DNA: TGTGCCAGCAGTCTTATCGCCGGGGGCTATGGCTACACCTTC. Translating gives CASSLIAGGYGYTF.